The clone carrying this T cell receptor (beta chain) was seen repeatedly, ten times or more. Its antigen is currently unknown. This sample was taken from a study of CD8 T cells in ankylosing spondylitis. Regarding the study as a whole: A TCR beta motif of roughly 8 highly homologous variants appeared characteristic of ankylosing spondylitis blood.

TCRdb passed the 5' RACE reads through MiXCR, listing each CDR3 protein once. The sample lists about 540,000 distinct CDR3 sequences, roughly an eighth occurring once. This CDR3 has 15 residues. The germline gives CDR1 MNHEY, CDR2 SMNVEV (reference sequence). V was clipped by 3 bases and J by 6 bases; unmatched bases: 7. Specimen: blood, either unsorted or a sorted T cell fraction (not recorded which). The sequence was collected from a male donor with ankylosing spondylitis. The V gene is TRBV27, the J gene TRBJ2-1, with 8 positions matching TRBD2. The CDR3 here is CASSFEREYANEQFF. The DNA for the CDR3 is TGTGCCAGCAGTTTCGAGCGGGAGTATGCCAATGAGCAGTTCTTC.